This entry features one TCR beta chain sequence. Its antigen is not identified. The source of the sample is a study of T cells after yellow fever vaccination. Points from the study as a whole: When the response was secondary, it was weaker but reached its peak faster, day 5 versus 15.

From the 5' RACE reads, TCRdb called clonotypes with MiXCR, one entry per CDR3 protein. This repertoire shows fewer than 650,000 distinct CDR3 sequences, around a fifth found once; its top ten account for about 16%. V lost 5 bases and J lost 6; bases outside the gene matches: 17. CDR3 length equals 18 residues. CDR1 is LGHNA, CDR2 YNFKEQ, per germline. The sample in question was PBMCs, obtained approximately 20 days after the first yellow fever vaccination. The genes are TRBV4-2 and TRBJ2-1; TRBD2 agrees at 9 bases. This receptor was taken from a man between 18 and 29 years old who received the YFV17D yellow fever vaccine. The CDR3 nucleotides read TGTGCCAGCAGCTGGTATGGGGCGGGGGGGCAAAAAATCAATGAGCAGTTCTTC. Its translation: CASSWYGAGGQKINEQFF.